The TCR beta chain under discussion was sequenced for a study of technical replicates of blood from several donors. Trimming took 8 bases from V and 0 from J, leaving 12 bases between them. CDR1 and CDR2 from the germline V gene are KGHSY and FQNENV. CDR3 length: 14 residues. Data came from immunoSEQ multiplex PCR; TCRdb stores just in-frame clones and leaves some out. The sample lists 84,000 or so clones, almost 98% occurring once. The chain employs TRBV16 and TRBJ2-3; tentatively, D is TRBD1 (6 bases). Material: T cells isolated from PBMCs. The source of this sequence is a human donor in good health. CDR3: CASGSGQSTDTQYF. The CDR3 DNA reads TGTGCCAGCGGAAGTGGACAGAGCACAGATACGCAGTATTTT.